A single sample gave rise to the 23 T cell receptor beta chains below, sequenced in a study of cytotoxic CD8 clonotypes in ibrutinib-treated CLL. Only in-frame clones appear in the TCRdb table, and some are missing; sequencing was by immunoSEQ multiplex PCR. The sample shows over 150,000 clones, roughly 72% of them seen only once. The starting material was PBMCs, obtained after 24 months of ibrutinib treatment. The receptors come from a human donor with chronic lymphocytic leukemia.

The chain employs TRBV7-2 and TRBJ2-2, with TRBD1 as a possible D gene (6 bases). Germline V lookup: CDR1 SGHTA, CDR2 FQGNSA. CDR3 length: 15 amino acids. V lost 5 bases and J 0 bases, leaving 10 bases between the germline ends. CDR3 amino acids: CASSRRTANTGELFF. In DNA form, the CDR3 reads TGTGCCAGCAGCCGAAGGACAGCGAACACCGGGGAGCTGTTTTTT.

The rearrangement links TRBV4-3 to TRBJ1-2; 12 bases are a match to TRBD1. CDR3 size: 15 residues. In germline, CDR1 is LGHNA, CDR2 YSLEER. With 4 bases clipped from V and 6 bases from J, the junction kept 6 bases outside the gene matches. The CDR3 coding sequence is TGCGCCAGCAGCCTCGCCGGGACAGGGGGCAATGGCTACACCTTC. It yields the protein CASSLAGTGGNGYTF.

V and J are TRBV5-4 and TRBJ2-7; 12 bases agree with TRBD2. V gave up 5 bases and J gave up 3 bases; unmatched junction bases: 6. Germline-derived CDR1 and CDR2 are SGHNT and YYREEE (reference sequence). The CDR3 extends over 15 amino acids. DNA of the CDR3: TGTGCCAGCAGTACTCGGACTAGCGGGGACTACGAGCAGTACTTC. Its protein is CASSTRTSGDYEQYF.

Comments on this clone: This sample includes further DNA sequences coding for the same CDR3. The chain uses TRBV28 and TRBJ1-1; 8 bases are a match to TRBD1. CDR3 length: 14 residues. CDR1 is MDHEN, CDR2 SYDVKM, per germline. V lost 4 bases and J lost 2; bases outside the gene matches: 3. CDR3 loop: CASSSGQGNTEAFF. The CDR3 DNA reads TGTGCCAGCAGTTCCGGACAGGGTAACACTGAAGCTTTCTTT.

This clone was observed a few times. V and J are TRBV29-1 and TRBJ2-7; the match to TRBD1 covers 12 bases. Trimming took 4 bases from V and 5 from J; bases not matched to a gene: 9. CDR3 length: 15 amino acids. Germline lookup yields CDR1 SQVTM and CDR2 ANQGSEA. The CDR3 coding sequence is TGCAGCGTTGCCGGAATAGGGACAGGGGGCGACGAGCAGTACTTC. It translates to CSVAGIGTGGDEQYF.

For this clone: One end of the junction does not line up with germline, which may come from a read error. The J gene is TRBJ2-7, the V gene TRBV7-2, with unresolved D. This CDR3 is 11 amino acids long. CDR1 is SGHTA, CDR2 FQGNSA, per germline. The CDR3 loop reads CASILAYEQYF. As DNA, the CDR3 is TGTGCCAGCATCTTAGCCTACGAGCAGTACTTC.

The CDR3 DNA sequence: TGTGCCAGCACCCTTGGGACAAGACAAGAGACCCAGTACTTC. The encoded protein is CASTLGTRQETQYF. The rearrangement links TRBV7-9 to TRBJ2-5; TRBD1 is a possible D gene (6 bases). The V gene's germline CDR1 is SEHNR and CDR2 FQNEAQ (reference sequence). The ends were cut back, 7 bases at V and 2 bases at J, with 14 bases in the middle. The CDR3 runs to 14 residues.

This sequence joins TRBV2 and TRBJ2-1, with 9 bases fitting TRBD1. V was clipped by 5 bases and J by 12 bases; unmatched bases: 11. The germline V gene encodes CDR1 SNHLY and CDR2 FYNNEI. The CDR3 length is 14 residues. CDR3 DNA sequence: TGTGCCAGCAGTACCGACAGGGGGACAACTGGGCAGTTCTTC. This gives the protein CASSTDRGTTGQFF.

The chain joins TRBV5-1 to TRBJ2-7; D possibly corresponds to TRBD2 (5 bases). Germline CDR1 SGHRS, CDR2 YFSETQ. The CDR3 is made up of 13 amino acids. Trimming removed 4 bases from V and 4 bases from J, with 12 bases in between. CDR3 coding DNA: TGCGCCAGCAGCCAAGGACTCGCATACGAGCAGTACTTC. This sequence encodes CASSQGLAYEQYF.

The chain joins TRBV13 to TRBJ2-7; D might be TRBD2 (7 bases). In germline, CDR1 is PRHDT, CDR2 FYEKMQ (reference sequence). CDR3 length: 16 amino acids. V lost 5 bases and J 0 bases, leaving 17 bases between the germline ends. The CDR3 here is CASSGGLAVSSYEQYF. The CDR3 DNA reads as TGTGCCAGCAGCGGGGGGCTAGCGGTGAGCTCCTACGAGCAGTACTTC.

J is TRBJ2-7 and V is TRBV19; unclear D gene. This CDR3 has 14 residues. V was pared by 2 bases and J by 7 bases, with 15 bases between. CDR1 is LNHDA and CDR2 is SQIVND in the germline V gene (reference sequence). CDR3 region: CASSIIGQAMEQYF. CDR3 DNA sequence: TGTGCCAGTAGTATAATTGGTCAGGCAATGGAGCAGTACTTC.

The CDR3 is CASSRGRANTGELFF. CDR3 nucleotide sequence: TGCGCCAGCAGCCGGGGCAGGGCGAACACCGGGGAGCTGTTTTTT. The chain carries TRBV4-3 and TRBJ2-2, with TRBD1 as a possible D gene (5 bases). The germline V gene encodes CDR1 LGHNA and CDR2 YSLEER. V was clipped by 4 bases and J by 0 bases, with 9 bases between them. The CDR3 covers 15 residues.

In its sample, this clone was seen a few times. The chain employs TRBV5-4 and TRBJ1-2, with D maybe TRBD1 (5 bases). V gave up 2 bases and J gave up 7 bases, with 18 bases separating them. The germline V gene encodes CDR1 SGHNT and CDR2 YYREEE (reference sequence). This CDR3 is built from 15 residues. DNA for the CDR3: TGTGCCAGCAGCTTATCTCTGGGGACCGCTGGTGGCTACACCTTC. Translation gives CASSLSLGTAGGYTF.

The gene calls are TRBV27 and TRBJ2-1, with 13 bases lining up with TRBD2. The length of the CDR3 is 16 residues. The V gene's germline CDR1 is MNHEY and CDR2 SMNVEV (reference sequence). V lost 4 bases to trimming and J lost 4 bases; unmatched junction nucleotides: 4. CDR3 protein: CASSSLAGGHYNEQFF. CDR3 sequence (DNA): TGTGCCAGCAGTTCACTAGCGGGAGGGCATTACAATGAGCAGTTCTTC.

This clone is a singleton in its sample. The chain uses TRBV4-2 and TRBJ2-7; 10 nucleotides align to TRBD2. Germline loops: CDR1 LGHNA, CDR2 YNFKEQ. CDR3 length equals 14 residues. V dropped 4 bases and J dropped 4; count of bases not matched to a gene: 4. Here the CDR3 DNA reads TGTGCCAGCAGCCCCGGACTAGCGGCTTACGAGCAGTACTTC. This sequence encodes CASSPGLAAYEQYF.

A note on this clone: Other DNA sequences within the sample encode an identical CDR3. The genes are TRBV18 and TRBJ2-7, with TRBD2 matching 8 bases. CDR1 is KGHSH and CDR2 is LQKENI in the germline V gene. V was clipped by 3 bases and J by 0 bases; unmatched bases: 1. This CDR3 is 14 amino acids long. The CDR3 here is CASSPSGSSYEQYF. The CDR3 coding sequence is TGTGCCAGCTCACCCAGCGGGAGCTCCTACGAGCAGTACTTC.

The V gene is TRBV7-2, the J gene TRBJ2-3; no firm D call. Deletions cut 0 bases from V and 6 bases from J, with 16 bases between. The CDR3 is 16 residues long. The germline CDR1 and CDR2 sequences are SGHTA and FQGNSA. In DNA, the CDR3 is TGTGCCAGCAGCTTAGCGCCGGGTCTCCGAACGGATACGCAGTATTTT. Its translation: CASSLAPGLRTDTQYF.

The chain uses TRBV11-2 and TRBJ1-5; D uncertain. Deletions cut 2 bases from V and 7 bases from J, with 9 bases between. CDR1 is SGHAT and CDR2 is FQNNGV in the germline V gene. This CDR3 has 13 amino acids. The CDR3 nucleotides are TGTGCCAGCAGCTTAAATTTCGGGCAGCCCCAGCATTTT. Its translation: CASSLNFGQPQHF.

This clone was counted only a few times. J is TRBJ1-5 and V is TRBV7-2, with no clear D. The length of the CDR3 is 15 residues. V lost 0 bases, J lost 4 bases, and 10 bases lay in between. Germline CDR1 reads SGHTA; CDR2 reads FQGNSA. CDR3 sequence (DNA): TGTGCCAGCAGCTTAGCGTCCTCTCAAAATCAGCCCCAGCATTTT. Translating gives CASSLASSQNQPQHF. Filled out from reference TRBV7-2 and TRBJ1-5, the complete variable domain reads GAGVSQSPSNKVTEKGKDVELRCDPISGHTALYWYRQSLGQGLEFLIYFQGNSAPDKSGLPSDRFSAERTGGSVSTLTIQRTQQEDSAVYLCASSLASSQNQPQHFGDGTRLSIL.

The rearrangement joins TRBV7-9 to TRBJ2-1; 10 bases match TRBD2. The CDR3 contains 15 residues. CDR1 is SEHNR, CDR2 FQNEAQ, per germline (reference sequence). V lost 3 bases, J lost 7 bases, and 6 bases stayed unmatched. CDR3 region: CASSLLAGVENEQFF. CDR3 nucleotides: TGTGCCAGCAGCTTGCTAGCGGGAGTGGAGAATGAGCAGTTCTTC. Variable domain in full (rest from reference TRBV7-9 and TRBJ2-1): DTGVSQNPRHKITKRGQNVTFRCDPISEHNRLYWYRQTLGQGPEFLTYFQNEAQLEKSRLLSDRFSAERPKGSFSTLEIQRTEQGDSAMYLCASSLLAGVENEQFFGPGTRLTVL.

This CDR3 reads CASSLLQGGDTQYF. The DNA of the CDR3 is TGTGCCAGCAGCTTGTTACAGGGGGGAGATACGCAGTATTTT. The genes are TRBV2 and TRBJ2-3; TRBD1 matches at 8 bases. The germline V gene has CDR1 SNHLY and CDR2 FYNNEI. Losses at the gene ends were 6 bases for V and 5 bases for J; bases not matched to a gene: 7. The CDR3 length is 14 residues.

V gene TRBV5-1 combines with J gene TRBJ2-1, with TRBD2 identical over 9 bases. CDR1 SGHRS and CDR2 YFSETQ come from the germline V gene. The ends lost 4 bases at V and 4 bases at J; junction bases unmatched: 9. CDR3 length equals 16 residues. The CDR3 protein is CASSQYAGGQYNEQFF. In DNA form, the CDR3 reads TGCGCCAGCAGCCAGTATGCGGGAGGGCAATACAATGAGCAGTTCTTC.

The rearrangement joins TRBV6-1 to TRBJ1-5; D is undetermined. CDR3 size: 12 residues. Germline values: CDR1 MNHNS, CDR2 SASEGT. V dropped 2 bases and J dropped 12 bases, with 11 bases sitting between them. The CDR3: CASSENGRRQHF. The CDR3 nucleotides read TGTGCCAGCAGTGAAAACGGTCGGCGCCAGCATTTT.